These 28 T cell receptor beta chains came from one sample sequenced in a study of Tregs in tolerant kidney transplant recipients. The assay was immunoSEQ multiplex PCR, and TCRdb's table has in-frame clones only and misses some. The profile shows approximately 41,000 clones, less than 97% of them singletons. For these receptors, no antigen is known. The sequencing input was Tregs from blood cultured with allogeneic cells. The receptor source for this set is a human donor in good health.

This sequence joins TRBV27 and TRBJ1-5; D unclear. This CDR3 has 16 amino acids. Trimming took 1 base from V and 0 from J, leaving 10 bases between them. In germline, CDR1 is MNHEY, CDR2 SMNVEV (reference sequence). In DNA, the CDR3 is TGTGCCAGCAGTTTATTCTACGCTGATAGCAATCAGCCCCAGCATTTT. Protein product: CASSLFYADSNQPQHF.

The chain carries TRBV5-1 and TRBJ2-1, with D perhaps TRBD1 (6 bases). This CDR3 region has 15 residues. V lost 0 bases, J lost 4 bases, and 11 bases lay in between. Germline CDR1 is SGHRS and CDR2 is YFSETQ. In nucleotides, the CDR3 is TGCGCCAGCAGCTTGGGCGAGGGGGTTTACAATGAGCAGTTCTTC. Protein sequence: CASSLGEGVYNEQFF.

The chain combines TRBV20-1 with TRBJ2-3; no reliable D call. The CDR3 consists of 11 residues. Germline V gene sequence: CDR1 DFQATT, CDR2 SNEGSKA (reference sequence). Trimming took 1 base from V and 6 from J, leaving 5 bases between them. The chain's CDR3 is CSARVADTQYF. CDR3 coding DNA: TGCAGTGCTAGAGTCGCGGATACGCAGTATTTT.

The rearrangement uses TRBV19 and TRBJ2-1; TRBD1 might be the D (5 bases). The CDR3 covers 17 residues. The ends were cut back, 2 bases at V and 0 bases at J, with 14 bases in the middle. Germline assignment: CDR1 LNHDA and CDR2 SQIVND (reference sequence). CDR3: CASSIRWGPSSYNEQFF. The CDR3 DNA reads as TGTGCCAGTAGTATAAGGTGGGGCCCTAGCTCCTACAATGAGCAGTTCTTC.

This chain links TRBV7-9 with TRBJ1-5; D may be TRBD1 (6 bases). Trimming removed 5 bases from V and 5 bases from J, with 10 bases in between. In germline, CDR1 is SEHNR, CDR2 FQNEAQ (reference sequence). The CDR3 length is 13 residues. The CDR3 here is CASSGTGYQPQHF. CDR3 bases: TGTGCCAGCAGCGGAACAGGGTATCAGCCCCAGCATTTT.

The chain is built from TRBV6-5 and TRBJ2-5; TRBD1 agrees at 7 bases. Germline CDR1 reads MNHEY; CDR2 reads SVGAGI. CDR3 length: 15 residues. The V segment lost 2 bases and the J segment 5 bases; nucleotides outside the gene matches: 8. The CDR3 region has the DNA TGTGCCAGCAGTTACGGGCCAGGGGGTGGGGAGACCCAGTACTTC. Its translation: CASSYGPGGGETQYF.

The J gene is TRBJ2-2, the V gene TRBV5-5; D unresolved. The CDR3 spans 11 residues. Germline CDR1 SGHKS, CDR2 YYEKEE (reference sequence). V was clipped by 6 bases and J by 5 bases, with 5 bases between them. CDR3 in DNA: TGTGCCAGCACCCAGACCGGGGAGCTGTTTTTT. Its protein is CASTQTGELFF.

The rearrangement uses TRBV18 and TRBJ2-7, with 15 bases identical to TRBD2. Germline V gene sequence: CDR1 KGHSH, CDR2 LQKENI. CDR3 length: 18 residues. The junction had 9 bases not matched to a gene; V was cut back by 6 bases and J by 0 bases. The DNA of the CDR3 is TGTGCCAGCTCCCCGGGACTAGCGGGAGGATTGAACTCCTACGAGCAGTACTTC. This sequence encodes CASSPGLAGGLNSYEQYF.

The gene calls are TRBV7-2 and TRBJ1-3; 12 bases fit TRBD1. This CDR3 region has 18 residues. Unmatched junction bases numbered 8, after V lost 3 bases and J lost 2 bases. CDR1 and CDR2 from the germline V gene are SGHTA and FQGNSA. CDR3 residues: CASSFGTGGSGTGNTIYF. In DNA form, the CDR3 reads TGTGCCAGCAGCTTTGGGACAGGGGGCTCGGGGACTGGAAACACCATATATTTT.

V and J are TRBV29-1 and TRBJ2-2; 8 nucleotides match TRBD1. This CDR3 has 14 amino acids. After removal of 7 bases from V and 6 bases from J, the junction contained 10 bases not matched to a gene. The germline CDR1 and CDR2 sequences are SQVTM and ANQGSEA. The CDR3 nucleotides read TGCAGCGCCCAGGGGGCGGGTGTTGCCGGGGAGCTGTTTTTT. Its translation is CSAQGAGVAGELFF.

V usage is TRBV19 and J usage is TRBJ1-1; TRBD1 is a possible D gene (5 bases). The ends were cut back, 9 bases at V and 2 bases at J, with 16 bases in the middle. Germline CDR1 LNHDA, CDR2 SQIVND (reference sequence). The CDR3 loop spans 14 amino acids. CDR3 nucleotides: TGTGCCAGCCACGAGGGGCAGCTAAACACTGAAGCTTTCTTT. Translating it yields CASHEGQLNTEAFF.

This sequence joins TRBV2 and TRBJ1-2, with D maybe TRBD1 (5 bases). CDR3 length equals 14 residues. V was clipped by 7 bases and J by 0 bases, with 12 bases between them. Germline V CDR1 and CDR2: SNHLY, FYNNEI. The CDR3 sequence is CASTQDKSNYGYTF. CDR3 sequence (DNA): TGTGCCAGCACCCAGGACAAATCTAACTATGGCTACACCTTC.

The genes are TRBV18 and TRBJ2-7; 7 bases align to TRBD2. The CDR3 has 15 residues. The V and J ends lost 2 bases and 2 bases, in that order; junction bases with no gene match: 6. In germline, CDR1 is KGHSH, CDR2 LQKENI. CDR3 amino acids: CASSPRGRDPYEQYF. DNA for the CDR3: TGTGCCAGCTCACCAAGAGGGAGGGACCCCTACGAGCAGTACTTC.

CDR3 loop: CASSAARGYTEAFF. DNA of the CDR3: TGTGCCAGCAGCGCCGCGCGGGGGTACACTGAAGCTTTCTTT. This chain joins TRBV13 and TRBJ1-1; D might be TRBD1 (5 bases). V was trimmed by 5 bases and J by 3 bases, leaving 13 bases between them. Germline CDR1 and CDR2: PRHDT and FYEKMQ (reference sequence). This CDR3 has 14 amino acids.

The chain combines TRBV15 with TRBJ2-3, with a possible D match to TRBD1 (6 bases). This CDR3 region has 15 residues. V shed 2 bases and J shed 7 bases, with 16 bases lying between them. Germline V gene sequence: CDR1 LNHNV, CDR2 YYDKDF (reference sequence). The DNA of the CDR3 is TGTGCCACCAGCAGACCCGGGCAGGGGACGAATACGCAGTATTTT. Amino acids: CATSRPGQGTNTQYF.

The chain couples TRBV19 to TRBJ2-5, with TRBD2 matching 12 bases. V was pared by 4 bases and J by 1 base, with 4 bases of the junction left unmatched. Germline V gene data show CDR1 as LNHDA and CDR2 as SQIVND (reference sequence). CDR3 size: 16 residues. Written as DNA, the CDR3 is TGTGCCAGTAGTAGACCTAGCGGGGGGGTCCAAGAGACCCAGTACTTC. Protein: CASSRPSGGVQETQYF.

In this sample, this clone turned up once. The chain recombines TRBV9 with TRBJ2-7, with D maybe TRBD1 (6 bases). The germline V and J ends were trimmed by 0 bases and 0 bases, with 10 bases remaining between them. Germline assignment: CDR1 SGDLS and CDR2 YYNGEE. The CDR3 totals 15 residues. The CDR3 protein is CASSVGDRYSYEQYF. The CDR3 coding sequence is TGTGCCAGCAGCGTAGGTGACAGGTACTCCTACGAGCAGTACTTC.

The chain employs TRBV5-5 and TRBJ1-6, with TRBD1 identical over 7 bases. Germline-derived CDR1 and CDR2 are SGHKS and YYEKEE (reference sequence). J gave up 0 bases and V 5 bases, and 5 bases lay outside the gene matches. This CDR3 contains 16 residues. The CDR3 sequence is CASRERQGSYNSPLHF. DNA of the CDR3: TGTGCCAGCAGGGAGAGACAGGGCTCCTATAATTCACCCCTCCACTTT.

The rearrangement joins TRBV5-1 to TRBJ1-4; TRBD1 is a possible D gene (5 bases). Trimming shortened V by 2 bases and J by 0 bases, and 14 bases separated the two germline ends. Germline CDR1 SGHRS, CDR2 YFSETQ. The CDR3 covers 17 residues. The CDR3 DNA reads TGCGCCAGCAGCTTAATAGGAGACAGCGCAACTAATGAAAAACTGTTTTTT. It specifies CASSLIGDSATNEKLFF.

The chain joins TRBV9 to TRBJ2-2; 7 bases agree with TRBD1. The CDR3 has 16 amino acids. V dropped 3 bases and J dropped 4; count of bases not matched to a gene: 9. Germline V CDR1 and CDR2: SGDLS, YYNGEE. CDR3 DNA: TGTGCCAGCAGCGCCCGACAGGGTGGCGGCACCGGGGAGCTGTTTTTT. Translated, it gives CASSARQGGGTGELFF. The full variable domain, in which reference TRBV9 and TRBJ2-2 provide the parts outside the CDR3, is DSGVTQTPKHLITATGQRVTLRCSPRSGDLSVYWYQQSLDQGLQFLIQYYNGEERAKGNILERFSAQQFPDLHSELNLSSLELGDSALYFCASSARQGGGTGELFFGEGSRLTVL.

The chain is built from TRBV30 and TRBJ2-7; D is possibly TRBD1 (5 bases). Trimming stripped 1 base from V and 4 bases from J, with 8 bases between. The CDR3 totals 12 residues. CDR1 and CDR2 (germline): GTSNPN, SVGIG (reference sequence). The CDR3 protein is CAWSERTYEQYF. The CDR3, as DNA: TGTGCCTGGAGTGAGAGGACATACGAGCAGTACTTC.

The CDR3 nucleotides read TGTGCCAGTATCCCGAGCCGAGGGGCTCAATCACCCCTCCACTTT. Protein: CASIPSRGAQSPLHF. The gene calls are TRBV19 and TRBJ1-6; D perhaps matches TRBD1 (5 bases). Trimming pared 7 bases from V and 10 bases from J, leaving 20 bases between. The CDR3 has 15 amino acids. CDR1 is LNHDA and CDR2 is SQIVND in the germline V gene (reference sequence).

This chain connects TRBV10-3 to TRBJ2-1, with 12 positions matching TRBD2. This CDR3 contains 16 residues. Germline-derived CDR1 and CDR2 are ENHRY and SYGVKD. V trimming: 0 bases; J trimming: 6 bases; junction bases outside the gene matches: 3. CDR3 bases: TGTGCCATCAGTGAGTCTGGACTAGCGGGATCCAATGAGCAGTTCTTC. Amino acids: CAISESGLAGSNEQFF.

The chain has TRBV9 and TRBJ2-3, with TRBD1 matching over 7 bases. This CDR3 is 15 amino acids long. The V gene end was trimmed by 2 bases and the J gene end by 1 base; junction bases not matched to a gene: 4. CDR1 SGDLS and CDR2 YYNGEE come from the germline V gene. The CDR3 DNA reads TGTGCCAGCAGCGTGCACAGGGGTGGCACAGATACGCAGTATTTT. It codes for CASSVHRGGTDTQYF.

This chain connects TRBV7-2 to TRBJ2-2; D uncertain. Deletions cut 6 bases from V and 11 bases from J, with 22 bases between. The CDR3 is 15 amino acids. Germline values: CDR1 SGHTA, CDR2 FQGNSA. CDR3 sequence: CASRRGGGFLRELFF. CDR3 DNA sequence: TGTGCCAGCAGACGAGGTGGCGGCTTCCTTCGAGAGCTGTTTTTT.

The rearrangement uses TRBV10-1 and TRBJ2-7; D perhaps matches TRBD1 (5 bases). Deletions cut 3 bases from V and 6 bases from J, with 12 bases between. The CDR3 is 13 residues long. Germline CDR1 is WNHNN and CDR2 is SYGVQD (reference sequence). The CDR3 region has the DNA TGCGCCAGCAGTGATTCTGGGGCGGCCGAGCAGTACTTC. It codes for CASSDSGAAEQYF.

The chain links TRBV10-2 to TRBJ2-3; TRBD2 agrees at 9 bases. This CDR3 is 16 amino acids long. The germline CDR1 and CDR2 sequences are WSHSY and SAAADI. The CDR3 reads CACFSGRWVSTDTQYF. Here the CDR3 DNA reads TGCGCATGTTTTAGCGGGAGATGGGTTAGCACAGATACGCAGTATTTT.

This clone was found a few times. This rearrangement joins TRBV18 to TRBJ1-5; weak D call: TRBD1 (6 bases). V was pared by 2 bases and J by 7 bases, with 9 bases between. CDR1 and CDR2 (germline): KGHSH, LQKENI. This CDR3 is built from 13 residues. The CDR3 DNA is TGTGCCAGCTCACCAGGGGGCGGCCAGCCCCAGCATTTT. Its translation: CASSPGGGQPQHF.